The T cell receptor (beta chain) under discussion was sequenced for a study of graft-versus-host responses after intestinal transplantation. The CDR3 has 15 residues. The germline CDR1 and CDR2 sequences are SNHLY and FYNNEI. Losses at the gene ends were 1 base for V and 9 bases for J; bases not matched to a gene: 6. Generated by immunoSEQ multiplex PCR, the TCRdb table keeps only in-frame clones and is missing some. Of 40,000 or so clones in the sample, 93% were seen once. With respect to this clone: What it recognizes is unknown.

The sequencing here drew on unstimulated CD8+ T cells sorted from spleen or lymph node cells, taken before transplant. The J gene is TRBJ2-1, the V gene TRBV2; 10 nucleotides line up with TRBD2. The source of this sequence is a human donor who was the organ donor for an intestinal transplant. The CDR3 is CASSEGSGRPPEQFF. DNA for the CDR3: TGTGCCAGCAGTGAAGGTAGCGGGAGGCCCCCTGAGCAGTTCTTC. The entire variable domain, with the rest obtained from reference TRBV2 and TRBJ2-1, is as follows: EPEVTQTPSHQVTQMGQEVILRCVPISNHLYFYWYRQILGQKVEFLVSFYNNEISEKSEIFDDQFSVERPDGSNFTLKIRSTKLEDSAMYFCASSEGSGRPPEQFFGPGTRLTVL.